The clone carrying this TCR beta chain has a count of ten or more. The library was built from around 380 ng RNA with molecular barcoded adaptors for alpha/delta and beta/gamma chains. TCRdb analysed the reads with MiXCR anew, one entry per CDR3 protein. The sample carries 100,000 to 150,000 distinct CDR3 sequences, 13% recorded once. These data are taken from a study of read filtering for tumor transcriptome and immune sequencing. The V end lost 2 bases, the J end lost 3 bases, and 11 bases lay between the germline ends. Germline CDR1 is GTSNPN and CDR2 is SVGIG (reference sequence). The CDR3 totals 13 residues.

This sequence joins TRBV30 and TRBJ2-7, with D perhaps matching TRBD1 (5 bases). The TCR sequence derives from a donor aged 40 or over with multiple myeloma. The specimen was a population of CD138-negative cells sorted from bone marrow. The CDR3 is CAWSRGRDYEQYF. CDR3 nucleotides: TGTGCCTGGAGTAGGGGCAGGGACTACGAGCAGTACTTC.